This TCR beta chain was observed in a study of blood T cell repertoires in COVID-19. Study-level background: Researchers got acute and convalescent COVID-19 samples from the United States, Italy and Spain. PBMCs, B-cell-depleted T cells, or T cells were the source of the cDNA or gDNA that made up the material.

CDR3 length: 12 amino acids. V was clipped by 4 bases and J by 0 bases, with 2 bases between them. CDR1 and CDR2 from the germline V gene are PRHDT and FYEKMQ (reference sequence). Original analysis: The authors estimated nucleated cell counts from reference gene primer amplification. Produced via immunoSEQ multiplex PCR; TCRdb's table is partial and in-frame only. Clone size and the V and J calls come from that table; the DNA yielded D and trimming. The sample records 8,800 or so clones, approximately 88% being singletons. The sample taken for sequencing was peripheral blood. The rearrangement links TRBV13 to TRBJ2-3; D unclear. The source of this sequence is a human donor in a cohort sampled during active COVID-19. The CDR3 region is CASSSSTDTQYF. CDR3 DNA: TGTGCCAGCAGCTCTAGCACAGATACGCAGTATTTT.